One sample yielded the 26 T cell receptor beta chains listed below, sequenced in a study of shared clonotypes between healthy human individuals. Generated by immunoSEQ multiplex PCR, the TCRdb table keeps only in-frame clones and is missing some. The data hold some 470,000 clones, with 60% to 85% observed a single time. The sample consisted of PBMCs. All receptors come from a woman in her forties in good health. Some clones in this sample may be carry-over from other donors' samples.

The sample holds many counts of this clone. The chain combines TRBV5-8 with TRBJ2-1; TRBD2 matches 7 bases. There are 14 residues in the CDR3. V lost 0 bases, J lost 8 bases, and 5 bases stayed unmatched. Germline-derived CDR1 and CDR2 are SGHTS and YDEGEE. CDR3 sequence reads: CASSLGGREDEQFF. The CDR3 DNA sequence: TGTGCCAGCAGCTTGGGGGGTCGGGAGGATGAGCAGTTCTTC.

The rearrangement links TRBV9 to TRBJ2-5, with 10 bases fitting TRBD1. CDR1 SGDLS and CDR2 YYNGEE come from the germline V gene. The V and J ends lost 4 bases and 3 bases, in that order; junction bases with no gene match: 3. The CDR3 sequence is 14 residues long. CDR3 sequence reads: CASSRTGGKETQYF. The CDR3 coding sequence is TGTGCCAGCAGCAGGACAGGGGGTAAAGAGACCCAGTACTTC.

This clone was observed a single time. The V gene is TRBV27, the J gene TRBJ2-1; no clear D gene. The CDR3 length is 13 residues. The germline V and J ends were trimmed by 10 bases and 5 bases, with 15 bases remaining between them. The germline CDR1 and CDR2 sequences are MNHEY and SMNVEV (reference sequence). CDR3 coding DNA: TGTGCCACCAGACAATCGTGGGACAATGAGCAGTTCTTC. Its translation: CATRQSWDNEQFF.

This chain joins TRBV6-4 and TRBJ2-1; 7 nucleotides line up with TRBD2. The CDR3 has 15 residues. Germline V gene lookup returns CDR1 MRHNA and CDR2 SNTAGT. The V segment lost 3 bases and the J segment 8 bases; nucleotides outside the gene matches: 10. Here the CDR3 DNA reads TGTGCCAGCAGTGATAAAGCGGGGTCCGGCGATGAGCAGTTCTTC. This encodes CASSDKAGSGDEQFF.

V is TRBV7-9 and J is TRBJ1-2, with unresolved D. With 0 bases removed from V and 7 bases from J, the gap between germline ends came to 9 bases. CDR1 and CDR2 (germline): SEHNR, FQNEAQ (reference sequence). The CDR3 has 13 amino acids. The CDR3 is CASSLAGSGGYTF. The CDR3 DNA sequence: TGTGCCAGCAGCTTAGCAGGGTCGGGTGGCTACACCTTC.

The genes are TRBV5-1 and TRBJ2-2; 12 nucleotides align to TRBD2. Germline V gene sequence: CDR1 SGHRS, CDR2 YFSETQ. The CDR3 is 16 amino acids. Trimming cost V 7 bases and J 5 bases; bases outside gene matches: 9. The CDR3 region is CASGQATSGRTGELFF. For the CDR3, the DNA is TGCGCCAGCGGCCAAGCGACTAGCGGGAGAACCGGGGAGCTGTTTTTT.

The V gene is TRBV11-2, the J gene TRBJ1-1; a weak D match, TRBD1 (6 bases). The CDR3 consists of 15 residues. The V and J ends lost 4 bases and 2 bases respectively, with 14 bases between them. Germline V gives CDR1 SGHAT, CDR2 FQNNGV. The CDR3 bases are TGTGCCAGCAGCTCCTACAGGGACCTCAACACTGAAGCTTTCTTT. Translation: CASSSYRDLNTEAFF.

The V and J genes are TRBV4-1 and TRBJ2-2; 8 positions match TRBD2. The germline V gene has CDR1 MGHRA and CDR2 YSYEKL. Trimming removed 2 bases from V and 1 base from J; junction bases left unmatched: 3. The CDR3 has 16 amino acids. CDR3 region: CASSQLLAGNTGELFF. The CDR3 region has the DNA TGCGCCAGCAGCCAACTGCTAGCGGGGAACACCGGGGAGCTGTTTTTT.

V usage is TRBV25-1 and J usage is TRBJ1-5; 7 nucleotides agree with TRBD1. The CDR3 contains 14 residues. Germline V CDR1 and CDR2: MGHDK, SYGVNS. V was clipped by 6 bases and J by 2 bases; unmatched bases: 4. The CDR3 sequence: CASSRTGGNQPQHF. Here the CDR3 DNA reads TGTGCCAGCAGCCGGACAGGAGGCAATCAGCCCCAGCATTTT.

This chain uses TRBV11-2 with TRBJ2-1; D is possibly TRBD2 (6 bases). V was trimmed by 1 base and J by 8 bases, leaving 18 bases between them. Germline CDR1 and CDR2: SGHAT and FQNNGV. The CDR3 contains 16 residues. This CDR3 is CASSLGYTGDIHEQFF. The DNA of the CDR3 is TGTGCCAGCAGCTTAGGGTACACGGGAGATATCCATGAGCAGTTCTTC. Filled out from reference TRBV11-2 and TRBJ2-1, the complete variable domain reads EAGVAQSPRYKIIEKRQSVAFWCNPISGHATLYWYQQILGQGPKLLIQFQNNGVVDDSQLPKDRFSAERLKGVDSTLKIQPAKLEDSAVYLCASSLGYTGDIHEQFFGPGTRLTVL.

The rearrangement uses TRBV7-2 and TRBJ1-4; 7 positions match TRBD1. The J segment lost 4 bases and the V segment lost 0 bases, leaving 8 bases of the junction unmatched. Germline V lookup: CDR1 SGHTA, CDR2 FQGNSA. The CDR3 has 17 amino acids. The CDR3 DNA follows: TGTGCCAGCAGCTTAGCAGGTGCAGGGGGATATAATGAAAAACTGTTTTTT. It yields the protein CASSLAGAGGYNEKLFF.

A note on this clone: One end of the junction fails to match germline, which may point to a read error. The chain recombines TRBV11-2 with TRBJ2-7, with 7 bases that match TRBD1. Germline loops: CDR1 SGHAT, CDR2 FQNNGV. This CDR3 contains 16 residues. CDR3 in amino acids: CANSLDPDRALYEQYF. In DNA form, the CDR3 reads TGTGCCAACAGCTTAGACCCCGACAGGGCCCTCTACGAGCAGTACTTC.

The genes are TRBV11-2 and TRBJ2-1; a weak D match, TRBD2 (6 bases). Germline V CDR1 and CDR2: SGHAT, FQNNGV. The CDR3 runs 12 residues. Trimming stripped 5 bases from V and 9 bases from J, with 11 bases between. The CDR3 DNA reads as TGTGCCAGCAGCGAATGGGGGGTTGAGCAGTTCTTC. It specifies CASSEWGVEQFF.

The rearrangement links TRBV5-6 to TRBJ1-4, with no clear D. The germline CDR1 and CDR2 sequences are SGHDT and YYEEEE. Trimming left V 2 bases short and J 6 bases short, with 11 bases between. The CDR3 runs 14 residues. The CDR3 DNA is TGTGCCAGCAGCTTAGATGGGAGAGATGAAAAACTGTTTTTT. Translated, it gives CASSLDGRDEKLFF.

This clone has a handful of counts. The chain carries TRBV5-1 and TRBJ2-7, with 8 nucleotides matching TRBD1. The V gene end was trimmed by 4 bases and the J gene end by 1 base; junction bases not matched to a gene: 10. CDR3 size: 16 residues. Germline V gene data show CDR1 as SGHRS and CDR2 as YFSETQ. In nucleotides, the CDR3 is TGCGCCAGCAGCCCCCAAGGACAGGGCGGATCCTACGAGCAGTACTTC. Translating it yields CASSPQGQGGSYEQYF.

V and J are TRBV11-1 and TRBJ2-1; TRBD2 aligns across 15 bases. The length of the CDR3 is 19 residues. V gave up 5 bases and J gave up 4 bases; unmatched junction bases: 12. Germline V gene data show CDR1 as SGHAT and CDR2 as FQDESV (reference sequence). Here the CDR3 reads CASSRPGLAGGHPYNEQFF. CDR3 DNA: TGTGCCAGCAGCCGCCCGGGACTAGCGGGAGGCCACCCTTACAATGAGCAGTTCTTC. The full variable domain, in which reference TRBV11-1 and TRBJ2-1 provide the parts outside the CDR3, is EAEVAQSPRYKITEKSQAVAFWCDPISGHATLYWYRQILGQGPELLVQFQDESVVDDSQLPKDRFSAERLKGVDSTLKIQPAELGDSAMYLCASSRPGLAGGHPYNEQFFGPGTRLTVL.

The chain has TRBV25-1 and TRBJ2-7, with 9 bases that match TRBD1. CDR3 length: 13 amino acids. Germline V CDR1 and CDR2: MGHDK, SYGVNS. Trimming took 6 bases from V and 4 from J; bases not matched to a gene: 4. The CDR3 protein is CASSGQGYYEQYF. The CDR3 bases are TGTGCCAGCAGCGGACAGGGGTATTACGAGCAGTACTTC.

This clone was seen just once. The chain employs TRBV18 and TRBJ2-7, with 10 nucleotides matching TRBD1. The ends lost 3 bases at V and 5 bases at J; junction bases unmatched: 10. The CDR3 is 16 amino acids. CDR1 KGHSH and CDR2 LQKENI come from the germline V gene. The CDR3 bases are TGTGCCAGCTCACCGCAGCTGACAGGGGGCCTCGACGAGCAGTACTTC. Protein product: CASSPQLTGGLDEQYF.

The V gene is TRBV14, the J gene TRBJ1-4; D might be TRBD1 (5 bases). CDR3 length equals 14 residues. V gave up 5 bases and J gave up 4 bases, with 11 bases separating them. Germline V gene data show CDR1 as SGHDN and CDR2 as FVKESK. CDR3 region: CASSEQASNEKLFF. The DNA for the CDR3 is TGTGCCAGCAGCGAACAGGCTAGTAATGAAAAACTGTTTTTT.

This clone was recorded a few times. The CDR3 sequence: CASSSRFGYTF. The CDR3 coding sequence is TGTGCCAGCAGCTCCCGATTTGGCTACACCTTC. This chain connects TRBV5-4 to TRBJ1-2, with no clear D. The CDR3 is 11 residues long. V dropped 3 bases and J dropped 7 bases, with 7 bases sitting between them. Germline V gene lookup returns CDR1 SGHNT and CDR2 YYREEE (reference sequence).

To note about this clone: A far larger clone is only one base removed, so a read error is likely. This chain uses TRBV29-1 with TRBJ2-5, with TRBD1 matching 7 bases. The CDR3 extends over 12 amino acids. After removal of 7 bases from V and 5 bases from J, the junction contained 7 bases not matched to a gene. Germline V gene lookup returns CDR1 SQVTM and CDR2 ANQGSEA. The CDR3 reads CSGGTAHETQYF. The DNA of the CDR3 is TGCAGCGGGGGGACAGCCCATGAGACCCAGTACTTC. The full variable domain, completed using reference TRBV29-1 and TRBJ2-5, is SAVISQKPSRDICQRGTSLTIQCQVDSQVTMMFWYRQQPGQSLTLIATANQGSEATYESGFVIDKFPISRPNLTFSTLTVSNMSPEDSSIYLCSGGTAHETQYFGPGTRLLVL.

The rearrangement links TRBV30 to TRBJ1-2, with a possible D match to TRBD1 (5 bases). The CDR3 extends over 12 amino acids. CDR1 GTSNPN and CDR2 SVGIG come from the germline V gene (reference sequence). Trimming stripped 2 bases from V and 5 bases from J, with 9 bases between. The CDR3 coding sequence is TGTGCCTGGAGTCGGGGGGGGTATGGCTACACCTTC. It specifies CAWSRGGYGYTF.

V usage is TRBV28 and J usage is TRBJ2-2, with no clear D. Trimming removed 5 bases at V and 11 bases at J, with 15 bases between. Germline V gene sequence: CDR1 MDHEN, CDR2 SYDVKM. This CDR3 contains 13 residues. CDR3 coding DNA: TGTGCCAGCAGTGTCCACATCACTCGCGAGCTGTTTTTT. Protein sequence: CASSVHITRELFF.

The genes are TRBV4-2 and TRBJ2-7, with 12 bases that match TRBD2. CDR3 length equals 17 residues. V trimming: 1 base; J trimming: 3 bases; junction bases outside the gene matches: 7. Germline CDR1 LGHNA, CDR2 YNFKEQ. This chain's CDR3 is CASSQGDLAGGVYEQYF. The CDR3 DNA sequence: TGTGCCAGCAGCCAAGGGGACCTAGCGGGAGGGGTCTACGAGCAGTACTTC.

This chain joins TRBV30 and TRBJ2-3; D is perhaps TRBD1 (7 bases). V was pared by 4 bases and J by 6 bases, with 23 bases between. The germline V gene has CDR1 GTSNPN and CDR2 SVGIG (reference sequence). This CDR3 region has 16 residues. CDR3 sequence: CAWNTRDSFAGDTQYF. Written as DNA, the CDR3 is TGTGCCTGGAACACCCGGGACAGCTTCGCGGGGGATACGCAGTATTTT.

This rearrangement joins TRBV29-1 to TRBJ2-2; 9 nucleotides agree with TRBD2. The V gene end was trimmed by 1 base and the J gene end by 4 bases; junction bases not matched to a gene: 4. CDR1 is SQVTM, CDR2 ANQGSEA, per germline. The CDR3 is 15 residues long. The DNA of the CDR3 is TGCAGCGTTGAAGGCCAAGCGGGAGGCACCGGGGAGCTGTTTTTT. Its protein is CSVEGQAGGTGELFF.